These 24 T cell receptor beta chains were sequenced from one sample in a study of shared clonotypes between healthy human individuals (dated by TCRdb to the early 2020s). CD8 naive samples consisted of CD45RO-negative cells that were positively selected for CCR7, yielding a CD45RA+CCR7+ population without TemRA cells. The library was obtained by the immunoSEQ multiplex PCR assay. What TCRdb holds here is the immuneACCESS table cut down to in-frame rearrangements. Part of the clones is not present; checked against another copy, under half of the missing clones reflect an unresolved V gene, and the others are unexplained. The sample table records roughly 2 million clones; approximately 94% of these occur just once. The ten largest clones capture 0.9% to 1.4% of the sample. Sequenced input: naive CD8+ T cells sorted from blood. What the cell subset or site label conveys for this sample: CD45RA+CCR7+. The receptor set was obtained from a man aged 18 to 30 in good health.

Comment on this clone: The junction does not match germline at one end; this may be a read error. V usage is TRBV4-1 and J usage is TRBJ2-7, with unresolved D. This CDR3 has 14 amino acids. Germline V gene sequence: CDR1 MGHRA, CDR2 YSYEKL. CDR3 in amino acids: CASSLPSTSSEQYF. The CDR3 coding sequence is TGCGCCAGCAGCCTTCCAAGTACATCCTCCGAGCAGTACTTC.

CDR3 amino acids: CASSFQGPGAADTQYF. In DNA, the CDR3 is TGTGCCAGCAGCTTCCAGGGGCCGGGAGCAGCAGATACGCAGTATTTT. This chain links TRBV7-9 with TRBJ2-3; perhaps D is TRBD1 or TRBD2 (6 bases each). V lost 3 bases to trimming and J lost 4 bases, with 17 bases between them. Germline V lookup: CDR1 SEHNR, CDR2 FQNEAQ (reference sequence). The length of the CDR3 is 16 residues.

The CDR3 DNA is TGTGCCAGCAGCCTCAGGGGGGGGGAGACCCAGTACTTC. Encoded protein: CASSLRGGETQYF. V is TRBV6-5 and J is TRBJ2-5; either TRBD1 or TRBD2 may supply D (7 bases each). The germline V gene encodes CDR1 MNHEY and CDR2 SVGAGI. CDR3 length equals 13 residues. V lost 6 bases and J 5 bases, leaving 13 bases between the germline ends.

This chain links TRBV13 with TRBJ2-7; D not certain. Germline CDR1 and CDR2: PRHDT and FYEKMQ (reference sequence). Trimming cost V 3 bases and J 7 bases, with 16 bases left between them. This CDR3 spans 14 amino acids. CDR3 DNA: TGTGCCAGCAGCTTCTTTGCAGAACCCTGGGAGCAGTACTTC. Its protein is CASSFFAEPWEQYF.

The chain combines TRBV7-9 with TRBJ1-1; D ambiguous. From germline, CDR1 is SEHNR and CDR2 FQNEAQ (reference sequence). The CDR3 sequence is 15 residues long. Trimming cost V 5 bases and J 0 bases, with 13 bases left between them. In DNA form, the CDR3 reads TGTGCCAGCAGCGTCAGGAACGCAGTGAACACTGAAGCTTTCTTT. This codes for CASSVRNAVNTEAFF.

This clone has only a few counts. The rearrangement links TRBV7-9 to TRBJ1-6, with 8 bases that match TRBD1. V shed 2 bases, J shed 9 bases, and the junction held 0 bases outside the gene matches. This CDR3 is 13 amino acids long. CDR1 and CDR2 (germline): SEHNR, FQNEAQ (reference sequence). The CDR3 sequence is CASSLTGGSPLHF. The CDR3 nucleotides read TGTGCCAGCAGCTTAACAGGGGGTTCACCCCTCCACTTT.

CDR3: CASSQDGALYGYTF. The CDR3 nucleotides read TGCGCCAGCAGCCAAGACGGGGCTTTATATGGCTACACCTTC. The rearrangement uses TRBV4-3 and TRBJ1-2; D is possibly TRBD1 (5 bases). The ends were cut back, 0 bases at V and 5 bases at J, with 10 bases in the middle. Looked up from germline, CDR1 is LGHNA and CDR2 is YSLEER. There are 14 residues in the CDR3.

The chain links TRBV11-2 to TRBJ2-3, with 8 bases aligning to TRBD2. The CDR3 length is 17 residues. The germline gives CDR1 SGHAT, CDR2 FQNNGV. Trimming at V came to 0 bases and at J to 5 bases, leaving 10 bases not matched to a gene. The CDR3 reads CASSLEAGGEEGDTQYF. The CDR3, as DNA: TGTGCCAGCAGCTTAGAGGCGGGAGGAGAGGAGGGAGATACGCAGTATTTT.

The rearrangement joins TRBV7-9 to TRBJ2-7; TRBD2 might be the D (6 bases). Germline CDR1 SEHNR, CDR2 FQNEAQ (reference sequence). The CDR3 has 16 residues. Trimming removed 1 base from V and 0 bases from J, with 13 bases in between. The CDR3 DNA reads TGTGCCAGCAGCTTAGATGTGGGGACTGGCTCCTACGAGCAGTACTTC. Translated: CASSLDVGTGSYEQYF.

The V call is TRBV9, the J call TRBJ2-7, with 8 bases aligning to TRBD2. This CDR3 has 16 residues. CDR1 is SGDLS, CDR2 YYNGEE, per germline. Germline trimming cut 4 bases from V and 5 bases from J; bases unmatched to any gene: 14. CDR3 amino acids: CASSLFSGAGVDEQYF. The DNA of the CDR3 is TGTGCCAGCAGCCTCTTCTCAGGAGCGGGAGTCGACGAGCAGTACTTC.

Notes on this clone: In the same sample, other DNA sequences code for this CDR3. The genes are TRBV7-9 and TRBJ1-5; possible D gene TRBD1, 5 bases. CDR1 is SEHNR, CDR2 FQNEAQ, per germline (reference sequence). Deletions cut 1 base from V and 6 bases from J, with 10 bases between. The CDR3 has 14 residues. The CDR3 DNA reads TGTGCCAGCAGCTTAGTAGGGGTTGGTCAGCCCCAGCATTTT. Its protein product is CASSLVGVGQPQHF.

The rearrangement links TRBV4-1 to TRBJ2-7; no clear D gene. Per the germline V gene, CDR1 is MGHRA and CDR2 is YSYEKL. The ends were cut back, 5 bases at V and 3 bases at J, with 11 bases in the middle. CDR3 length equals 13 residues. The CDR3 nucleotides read TGCGCCAGCAGCGCCGGTGCTCACTACGAGCAGTACTTC. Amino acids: CASSAGAHYEQYF.

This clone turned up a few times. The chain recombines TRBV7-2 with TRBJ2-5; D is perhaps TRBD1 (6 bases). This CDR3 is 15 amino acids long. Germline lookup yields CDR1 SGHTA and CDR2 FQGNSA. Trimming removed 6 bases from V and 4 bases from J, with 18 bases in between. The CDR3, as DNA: TGTGCCAGCAGTCTCCCCCCAGGGGTTGGAGAGACCCAGTACTTC. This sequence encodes CASSLPPGVGETQYF.

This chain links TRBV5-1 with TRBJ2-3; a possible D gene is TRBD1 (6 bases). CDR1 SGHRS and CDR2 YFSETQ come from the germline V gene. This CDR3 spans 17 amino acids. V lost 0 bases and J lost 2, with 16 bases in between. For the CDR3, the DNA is TGCGCCAGCAGCTTGGCGGGTCTGGGGGCCGCCACAGATACGCAGTATTTT. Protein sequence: CASSLAGLGAATDTQYF.

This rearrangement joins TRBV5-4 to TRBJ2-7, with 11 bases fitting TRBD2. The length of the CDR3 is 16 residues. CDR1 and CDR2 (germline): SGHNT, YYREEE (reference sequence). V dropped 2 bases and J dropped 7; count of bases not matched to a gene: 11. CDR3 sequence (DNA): TGTGCCAGCAGCTTTTGGATAGCGGGAGGGCCTATTGAGCAGTACTTC. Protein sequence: CASSFWIAGGPIEQYF.

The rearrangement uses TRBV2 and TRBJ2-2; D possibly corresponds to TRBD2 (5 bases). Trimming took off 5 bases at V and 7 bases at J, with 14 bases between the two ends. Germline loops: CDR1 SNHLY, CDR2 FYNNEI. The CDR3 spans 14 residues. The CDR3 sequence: CASSPDYTDGELFF. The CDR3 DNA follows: TGTGCCAGCAGTCCCGACTACACGGACGGGGAGCTGTTTTTT.

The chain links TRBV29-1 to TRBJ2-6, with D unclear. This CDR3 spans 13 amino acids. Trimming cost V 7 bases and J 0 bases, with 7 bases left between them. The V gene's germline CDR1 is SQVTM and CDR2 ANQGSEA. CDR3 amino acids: CSARFSGANVLTF. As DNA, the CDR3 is TGCAGCGCCAGGTTCTCTGGGGCCAACGTCCTGACTTTC. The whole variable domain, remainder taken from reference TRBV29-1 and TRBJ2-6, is SAVISQKPSRDICQRGTSLTIQCQVDSQVTMMFWYRQQPGQSLTLIATANQGSEATYESGFVIDKFPISRPNLTFSTLTVSNMSPEDSSIYLCSARFSGANVLTFGAGSRLTVL.

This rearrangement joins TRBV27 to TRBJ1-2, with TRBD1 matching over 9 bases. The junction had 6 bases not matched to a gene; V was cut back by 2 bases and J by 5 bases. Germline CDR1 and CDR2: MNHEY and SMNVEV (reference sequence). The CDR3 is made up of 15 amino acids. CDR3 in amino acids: CASSLAGTGKYGYTF. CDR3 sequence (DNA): TGTGCCAGCAGTTTAGCCGGGACAGGGAAGTATGGCTACACCTTC.

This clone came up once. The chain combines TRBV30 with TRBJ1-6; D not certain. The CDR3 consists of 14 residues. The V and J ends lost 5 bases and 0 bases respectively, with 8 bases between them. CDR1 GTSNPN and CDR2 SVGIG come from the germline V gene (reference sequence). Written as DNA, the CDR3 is TGTGCCTGGGGCGGGATCTCCTATAATTCACCCCTCCACTTT. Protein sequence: CAWGGISYNSPLHF.

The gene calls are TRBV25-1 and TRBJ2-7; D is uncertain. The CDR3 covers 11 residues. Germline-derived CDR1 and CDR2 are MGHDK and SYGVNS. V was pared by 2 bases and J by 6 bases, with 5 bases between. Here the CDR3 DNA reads TGTGCCAGCAGTGAAGGATCCGAGCAGTACTTC. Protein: CASSEGSEQYF.

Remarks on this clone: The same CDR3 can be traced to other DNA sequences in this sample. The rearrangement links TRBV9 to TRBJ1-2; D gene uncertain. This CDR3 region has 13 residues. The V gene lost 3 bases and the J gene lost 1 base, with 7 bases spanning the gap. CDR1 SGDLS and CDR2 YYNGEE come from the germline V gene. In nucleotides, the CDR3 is TGTGCCAGCAGCGCGGACGGTAACTATGGCTACACCTTC. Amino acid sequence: CASSADGNYGYTF.

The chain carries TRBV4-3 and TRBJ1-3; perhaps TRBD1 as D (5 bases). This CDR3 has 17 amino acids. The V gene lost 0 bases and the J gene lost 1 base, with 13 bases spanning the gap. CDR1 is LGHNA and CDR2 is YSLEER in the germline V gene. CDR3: CASSQDSLGGSGNTIYF. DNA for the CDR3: TGCGCCAGCAGCCAAGACAGCCTGGGGGGTTCTGGAAACACCATATATTTT.

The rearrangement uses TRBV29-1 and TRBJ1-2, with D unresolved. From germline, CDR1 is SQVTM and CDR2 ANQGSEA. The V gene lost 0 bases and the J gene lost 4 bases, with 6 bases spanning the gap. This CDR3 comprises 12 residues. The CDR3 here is CSVEEGSYGYTF. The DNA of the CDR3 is TGCAGCGTTGAAGAGGGATCCTATGGCTACACCTTC.

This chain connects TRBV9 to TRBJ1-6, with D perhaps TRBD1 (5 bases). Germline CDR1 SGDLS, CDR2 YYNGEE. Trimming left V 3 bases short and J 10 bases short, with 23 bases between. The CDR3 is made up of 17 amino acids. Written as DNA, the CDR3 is TGTGCCAGCAGCGAGGGGACGGAGCTAGGTTTAGGGTCACCCCTCCACTTT. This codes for CASSEGTELGLGSPLHF.